These 22 T cell receptor beta chains came from one sample sequenced in a study of Tregs in tolerant kidney transplant recipients. The data were produced by immunoSEQ multiplex PCR, yet TCRdb's version contains in-frame clones alone and is incomplete. The sample holds approximately 260,000 clones, about 80% seen once. Material: CD4+ T cells from blood. These receptors were obtained from a human donor in good health.

The V and J genes are TRBV4-1 and TRBJ2-5; TRBD1 is a possible D gene (6 bases). The DNA end lines up better with TRBJ2-7; the J call may be wrong. Germline CDR1 is MGHRA and CDR2 is YSYEKL. The CDR3 covers 13 residues. The CDR3 region has the DNA TGCGCCAGCAGCCATGCAGGGGAACACGAGCAGTACTTC. Translated: CASSHAGEHEQYF.

This clone was seen only once. CDR3: CSARETGEAFF. The CDR3 nucleotides are TGCAGTGCTAGAGAGACAGGTGAAGCTTTCTTT. J is TRBJ1-1 and V is TRBV20-1, with a possible D match to TRBD1 (6 bases). The CDR3 contains 11 residues. Germline CDR1 reads DFQATT; CDR2 reads SNEGSKA (reference sequence). The V gene lost 0 bases and the J gene lost 7 bases, with 6 bases spanning the gap.

This chain joins TRBV29-1 and TRBJ2-7; D may be TRBD1 or TRBD2 (5 bases each). Trimming shortened V by 5 bases and J by 1 base, and 15 bases separated the two germline ends. Germline V gives CDR1 SQVTM, CDR2 ANQGSEA. CDR3 length equals 14 residues. The chain's CDR3 is CSVIAPRGSYEQYF. In DNA, the CDR3 is TGCAGCGTTATAGCGCCAAGGGGATCCTACGAGCAGTACTTC.

For this clone: The junction and the germline gene differ at one end; a read error may be behind it. The gene calls are TRBV30 and TRBJ1-2; D may be TRBD1 (6 bases). Germline-derived CDR1 and CDR2 are GTSNPN and SVGIG (reference sequence). CDR3 size: 14 residues. The CDR3 sequence is CAGSVGAGAYGYTF. CDR3 nucleotides: TGTGCCGGGAGTGTGGGGGCGGGGGCCTATGGCTACACCTTC.

The chain has TRBV10-1 and TRBJ2-1; 7 bases line up with TRBD2. The CDR3 totals 16 residues. Germline values: CDR1 WNHNN, CDR2 SYGVQD (reference sequence). Unmatched junction bases numbered 13, after V lost 2 bases and J lost 9 bases. The CDR3 DNA follows: TGCGCCAGCAGTGAGCAAGCGGGAACCTCCTCCGTTGAGCAGTTCTTC. Its protein product is CASSEQAGTSSVEQFF.

In this sample, this clone turned up a few times. A read error may produce the germline difference seen at one junction end. The chain is built from TRBV4-1 and TRBJ1-2; D not resolved. CDR3 length equals 11 residues. The germline CDR1 and CDR2 sequences are MGHRA and YSYEKL. The CDR3 DNA is TGCGCCACCAGCGGTTGGGATGGCTACACCTTC. Translating gives CATSGWDGYTF.

This chain links TRBV6-1 with TRBJ2-5; no clear D. This CDR3 contains 15 residues. The V end lost 2 bases, the J end lost 0 bases, and 10 bases lay between the germline ends. Germline CDR1 is MNHNS and CDR2 is SASEGT. In nucleotides, the CDR3 is TGTGCCAGCAGTGAAACGGCAGTGAACCAAGAGACCCAGTACTTC. As protein: CASSETAVNQETQYF.

To note about this clone: This is likely a read error, given that the CDR3 carries no conserved phenylalanine or tryptophan at its end. V gene TRBV5-1 combines with J gene TRBJ1-1, with D hard to call. The ends were cut back, 3 bases at V and 0 bases at J, with 9 bases in the middle. CDR3 length: 14 residues. In germline, CDR1 is SGHRS, CDR2 YFSETQ. The CDR3 loop is CASSSEAMNTEAFL. CDR3 DNA: TGCGCCAGCAGCTCGGAGGCTATGAACACTGAAGCTTTCCTT.

The V call is TRBV27, the J call TRBJ2-5; 9 bases are a match to TRBD1. The end of the DNA fits TRBJ2-7 better, so the J call may be wrong. There are 19 residues in the CDR3. Germline V gene sequence: CDR1 MNHEY, CDR2 SMNVEV (reference sequence). The CDR3 loop is CASSSRGQGRGDLGLEQYF. CDR3 DNA: TGTGCCAGCAGTTCTAGGGGACAGGGCAGAGGGGATTTGGGTCTCGAGCAGTACTTC.

The chain has TRBV7-2 and TRBJ1-1, with TRBD1 matching over 11 bases. From germline, CDR1 is SGHTA and CDR2 FQGNSA. This CDR3 region has 15 residues. V shed 1 base, J shed 4 bases, and the junction held 2 bases outside the gene matches. The CDR3, as DNA: TGTGCCAGCAGCTTAGGGGGGACAGGGGGCACTGAAGCTTTCTTT. It is translated as CASSLGGTGGTEAFF. Full variable domain (outside the CDR3, taken from reference TRBV7-2 and TRBJ1-1): GAGVSQSPSNKVTEKGKDVELRCDPISGHTALYWYRQSLGQGLEFLIYFQGNSAPDKSGLPSDRFSAERTGGSVSTLTIQRTQQEDSAVYLCASSLGGTGGTEAFFGQGTRLTVV.

The chain recombines TRBV28 with TRBJ2-3, with D perhaps assigned TRBD1 or TRBD2 (5 bases each). V was shortened by 7 bases and J by 6 bases, with 17 bases between the two germline ends. CDR3 size: 14 residues. Germline V lookup: CDR1 MDHEN, CDR2 SYDVKM. Written as DNA, the CDR3 is TGTGCCAGCACCGGGGCCGGACACCGGGATACGCAGTATTTT. Protein product: CASTGAGHRDTQYF.

This clone has a handful of counts. The V and J genes are TRBV6-1 and TRBJ1-4; 10 bases fit TRBD1. This CDR3 is built from 15 residues. Germline lookup yields CDR1 MNHNS and CDR2 SASEGT. V gave up 4 bases and J gave up 6 bases; unmatched junction bases: 5. The DNA for the CDR3 is TGTGCCAGCAGTGGATCCGGGACAGGGGATGAAAAACTGTTTTTT. Its translation is CASSGSGTGDEKLFF.

The chain employs TRBV5-1 and TRBJ2-5; D might be TRBD1 or TRBD2, each matching 5 bases. CDR1 is SGHRS and CDR2 is YFSETQ in the germline V gene. The CDR3 has 16 residues. Trimming removed 4 bases at V and 4 bases at J, with 20 bases between. CDR3 DNA: TGCGCCAGCAGCCCCCAACCTCCGGGGCAGGGAGAGACCCAGTACTTC. This translates into CASSPQPPGQGETQYF.

This clone was picked up one time. This sequence joins TRBV18 and TRBJ2-4; TRBD1 is a possible D gene (8 bases). The germline V gene has CDR1 KGHSH and CDR2 LQKENI. Trimming left V 3 bases short and J 7 bases short, with 13 bases between. This CDR3 comprises 14 residues. CDR3 amino acids: CASSPTGGGNIQYF. The CDR3 DNA reads as TGTGCCAGCTCACCCACAGGGGGAGGGAACATTCAGTACTTC. The complete variable domain, with remaining parts taken from reference TRBV18 and TRBJ2-4, reads NAGVMQNPRHLVRRRGQEARLRCSPMKGHSHVYWYRQLPEEGLKFMVYLQKENIIDESGMPKERFSAEFPKEGPSILRIQQVVRGDSAAYFCASSPTGGGNIQYFGAGTRLSVL.

This chain connects TRBV15 to TRBJ2-5; D is ambiguous. The last part of the DNA fits TRBJ2-7 better; the J call may be wrong. The CDR3 runs to 15 residues. The germline gives CDR1 LNHNV, CDR2 YYDKDF (reference sequence). This CDR3 reads CATSRGGDALSEQYF. Here the CDR3 DNA reads TGTGCCACCAGCAGAGGAGGTGACGCGCTGTCCGAGCAGTACTTC.

A single count supports this clone. The CDR3 loop reads CASSPIRGLQADTQYF. CDR3 DNA sequence: TGTGCCAGCAGTCCAATCAGGGGCCTACAAGCGGATACGCAGTATTTT. This sequence joins TRBV27 and TRBJ2-3; tentative D call: TRBD1 (6 bases). The CDR3 covers 16 residues. CDR1 is MNHEY, CDR2 SMNVEV, per germline (reference sequence). The V gene lost 5 bases and the J gene lost 6 bases, with 21 bases spanning the gap.

As to this clone: Other DNA sequences in the sample encode the same CDR3. V usage is TRBV19 and J usage is TRBJ2-1, with 12 bases fitting TRBD2. CDR1 LNHDA and CDR2 SQIVND come from the germline V gene (reference sequence). This CDR3 spans 15 amino acids. J was trimmed by 7 bases and V by 4 bases; bases with no gene match: 5. The CDR3 DNA reads TGTGCCAGTAGTAACCTAGCGGGGGGGAGGAATGAGCAGTTCTTC. Its translation is CASSNLAGGRNEQFF.

The genes are TRBV19 and TRBJ1-5; 7 nucleotides align to TRBD1. From germline, CDR1 is LNHDA and CDR2 SQIVND (reference sequence). This CDR3 is 14 amino acids long. J was trimmed by 5 bases and V by 11 bases; bases with no gene match: 12. The CDR3: CACRNQGVYQPQHF. The CDR3 nucleotides read TGTGCCTGCCGGAACCAGGGGGTTTATCAGCCCCAGCATTTT.

This clone was detected a few times. The chain uses TRBV25-1 and TRBJ2-2; 11 nucleotides line up with TRBD2. This CDR3 is 15 amino acids long. The junction had 3 bases not matched to a gene; V was cut back by 4 bases and J by 5 bases. Germline V lookup: CDR1 MGHDK, CDR2 SYGVNS. The CDR3 loop reads CASSVAGGPTGELFF. The CDR3 region has the DNA TGTGCCAGCAGTGTAGCGGGAGGGCCGACCGGGGAGCTGTTTTTT.

This clone showed up just once. This chain uses TRBV18 with TRBJ2-5, with TRBD2 matching over 7 bases. Trimming took 0 bases from V and 5 from J; bases not matched to a gene: 6. This CDR3 is built from 15 residues. From germline, CDR1 is KGHSH and CDR2 LQKENI. DNA of the CDR3: TGTGCCAGCTCACCACCGACCGGACTAGTCGAGACCCAGTACTTC. It codes for CASSPPTGLVETQYF.

A single count supports this clone. J is TRBJ2-7 and V is TRBV6-1; D possibly uses TRBD1 or TRBD2 (7 bases each). Germline CDR1 reads MNHNS; CDR2 reads SASEGT. V was cut by 3 bases and J by 4 bases, with 16 bases left in between. This CDR3 comprises 15 residues. The CDR3 DNA sequence: TGTGCCAGCAGTGACCCCAGGGGGGGAGCATACGAGCAGTACTTC. Its protein is CASSDPRGGAYEQYF.

The genes are TRBV7-9 and TRBJ1-6, with 9 bases identical to TRBD1. Per the germline V gene, CDR1 is SEHNR and CDR2 is FQNEAQ (reference sequence). The V gene end was trimmed by 5 bases and the J gene end by 7 bases; junction bases not matched to a gene: 9. The CDR3 length is 16 residues. As DNA, the CDR3 is TGTGCCAGCAGCAAACAGGGGGCCTCAACCAATTCACCCCTCCACTTT. This codes for CASSKQGASTNSPLHF.